This paragraph reports one TCR beta chain. This sample was included in a study of cytomegalovirus exposure and HLA in healthy donors. Study-wide context: The study's early data release held tens of millions of unique TCRs from HLA-typed donors. Genotyping showed 75% to 90% of roughly 400 donors falling in the Caucasian-associated ancestry cluster.

Healthy people donating bone marrow made up the donors. Deletions cut 3 bases from V and 1 base from J, with 13 bases between. The CDR3 is 15 amino acids. Germline V gene lookup returns CDR1 MNHNS and CDR2 SASEGT. In the PCR, 60 Vbeta and 13 Jbeta primers were used. Using immunoSEQ multiplex PCR, the repertoire was profiled, and TCRdb retains in-frame clones only, with some absent. The sample includes about 170,000 clones. The TCR comes from a woman aged 18-29 years in good health and CMV-seropositive. Sequencing was carried out using PBMCs. The J gene is TRBJ2-7, the V gene TRBV6-1, with D possibly being TRBD2 (5 bases). CDR3 in amino acids: CASSEKVAGSYEQYF. DNA for the CDR3: TGTGCCAGCAGTGAGAAGGTCGCGGGTTCCTACGAGCAGTACTTC.